This T cell receptor (beta chain) came from a study of brain T cells in children with intractable seizures. Germline assignment: CDR1 GTSNPN and CDR2 SVGIG (reference sequence). The CDR3 runs 13 residues. V lost 2 bases to trimming and J lost 2 bases, with 9 bases between them. Sequencing was limited to surgery cases with top T cell transcript signatures in brain tissue. Sequencing used immunoSEQ multiplex PCR; TCRdb keeps in-frame clones, though not all of them. The sample records about 40,000 clones, 75% to 95% being singletons. This clone occurred once. The specimen was peripheral blood, collected at surgery. The gene calls are TRBV30 and TRBJ1-2; tentative D call: TRBD1 (5 bases). The clonotype comes from a girl aged 2 to 9 with tuberous sclerosis and intractable seizures. The CDR3 DNA is TGTGCCTGGAGTCTAGACAGAAACTATGGCTACACCTTC. This encodes CAWSLDRNYGYTF.